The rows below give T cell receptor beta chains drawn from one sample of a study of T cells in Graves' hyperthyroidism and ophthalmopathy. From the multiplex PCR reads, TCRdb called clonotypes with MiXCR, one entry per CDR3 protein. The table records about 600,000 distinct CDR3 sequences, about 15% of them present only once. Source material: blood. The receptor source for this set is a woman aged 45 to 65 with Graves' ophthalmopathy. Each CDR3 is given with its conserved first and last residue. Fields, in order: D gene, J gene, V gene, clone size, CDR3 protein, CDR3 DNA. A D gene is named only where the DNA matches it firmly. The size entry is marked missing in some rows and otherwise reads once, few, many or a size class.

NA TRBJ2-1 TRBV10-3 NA CAISELLGQRGNEQSF TGTGCCATCAGTGAACTTCTGGGGCAGAGGGGTAATGAGCAGTCCTTC
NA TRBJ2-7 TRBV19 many CASSPRQGQPSYEQYF TGTGCCAGTAGCCCGCGGCAAGGGCAGCCCTCCTACGAGCAGTACTTC
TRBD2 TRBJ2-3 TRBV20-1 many CSARDLASGRDPDTQYF TGCAGTGCTAGAGATCTGGCGAGCGGGAGAGATCCAGATACGCAGTATTTT
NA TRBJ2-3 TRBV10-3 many CAISLGTDTQYF TGTGCCATCAGCCTCGGCACAGATACGCAGTATTTT
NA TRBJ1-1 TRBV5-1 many CASSLMQGEAFF TGCGCCAGCAGCTTGATGCAGGGTGAAGCTTTCTTT
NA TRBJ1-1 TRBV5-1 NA CASSLMGGGTEAFF TGCGCCAGCAGCTTGATGGGGGGCGGGACTGAAGCTTTCTTT
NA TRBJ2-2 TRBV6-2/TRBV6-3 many CASSYFSRRTGELFF TGTGCCAGCAGTTACTTCTCTAGACGGACCGGGGAGCTGTTTTTT
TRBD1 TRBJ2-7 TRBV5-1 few CASSSQGANYEQYF TGCGCCAGCAGCTCACAGGGGGCAAACTACGAGCAGTACTTC
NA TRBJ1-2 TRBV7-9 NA CVSSQNRASYGYTF TGTGTCAGCAGCCAAAACAGGGCTAGCTATGGCTACACCTTC
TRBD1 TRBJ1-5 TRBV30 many CASSQGALYSNQPQHF TGTGCCTCCTCACAGGGGGCCTTGTATAGCAATCAGCCCCAGCATTTT
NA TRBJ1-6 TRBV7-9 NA CASSLVGSYSPLHF TGTGCCAGCAGCTTAGTAGGGTCTTATTCACCCCTCCACTTT
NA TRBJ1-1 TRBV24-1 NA CATSDLEGFAFF TGTGCCACCAGTGATTTAGAGGGGTTCGCTTTCTTT
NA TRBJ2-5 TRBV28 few CASTLGGGMETQYF TGTGCCAGCACCCTAGGGGGGGGGATGGAGACCCAGTACTTC
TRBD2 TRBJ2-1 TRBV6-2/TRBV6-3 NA CASSPRTSGSRMFYNEQFF TGTGCCAGCAGCCCAAGGACTAGCGGGAGCCGTATGTTTTACAATGAGCAGTTCTTC
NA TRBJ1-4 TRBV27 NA CASSFSWGNEKLFF TGTGCCAGCAGTTTCAGCTGGGGGAATGAAAAACTGTTTTTT
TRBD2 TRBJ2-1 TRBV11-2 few CASSLLASGSGGEQFF TGTGCCAGCAGCTTGTTGGCTAGCGGGAGTGGTGGTGAGCAGTTCTTC
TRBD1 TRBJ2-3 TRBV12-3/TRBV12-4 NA CASSLTRGRGSTDTQYF TGTGCCAGCAGCCTAACCCGGGGCAGGGGGTCCACAGATACGCAGTATTTT
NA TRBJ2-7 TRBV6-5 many CASSYSKGWLETYEQYF TGTGCCAGCAGTTACTCGAAGGGCTGGTTAGAAACCTACGAGCAGTACTTC
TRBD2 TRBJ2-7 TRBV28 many CASNRGLAGREQYF TGTGCCAGCAACCGCGGACTAGCGGGACGCGAGCAGTACTTC
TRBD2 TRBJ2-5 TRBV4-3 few CASSQDFRGGEETQYF TGCGCCAGCAGCCAAGATTTTAGGGGAGGGGAAGAGACCCAGTACTTC
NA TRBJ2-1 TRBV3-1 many CASSPPTAYNEQFF TGTGCCAGCAGCCCCCCGACAGCTTACAATGAGCAGTTCTTC
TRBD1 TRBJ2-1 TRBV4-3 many CASSPTRGSGNEQFF TGCGCCAGCAGCCCTACCAGGGGGTCAGGTAATGAGCAGTTCTTC
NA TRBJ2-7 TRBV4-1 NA CASSQSRLGQPGGYEQYF TGCGCCAGCAGCCAATCTCGTCTCGGACAGCCGGGAGGCTACGAGCAGTACTTC
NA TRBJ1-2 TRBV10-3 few CAISESGEFNGYTF TGTGCCATCAGTGAGTCTGGGGAATTCAATGGCTACACCTTC
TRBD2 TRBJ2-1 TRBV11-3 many CASSLVGTSGTRGNEQFF TGTGCCAGCAGCTTAGTTGGGACTAGCGGGACCCGGGGGAATGAGCAGTTCTTC
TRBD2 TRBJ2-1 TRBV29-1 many CSAGGLDYNEQFF TGCAGCGCCGGAGGACTAGATTACAATGAGCAGTTCTTC
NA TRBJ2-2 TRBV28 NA CASTHFSPFSKSTGELFF TGTGCCAGCACCCACTTTTCCCCATTTTCCAAGAGCACCGGGGAGCTGTTTTTT
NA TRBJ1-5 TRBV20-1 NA CSASDQNQPQHF TGCAGTGCTAGTGATCAGAATCAGCCCCAGCATTTT
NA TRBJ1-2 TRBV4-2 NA CASSHLPSASYGYTF TGTGCCAGCAGCCATCTACCTTCAGCCAGTTATGGCTACACCTTC
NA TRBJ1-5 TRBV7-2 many CASSLAGFDQPQHF TGTGCCAGCAGCTTAGCAGGGTTCGATCAGCCCCAGCATTTT
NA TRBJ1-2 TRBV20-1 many CSARGQLYGYTF TGCAGTGCTCGGGGTCAACTTTATGGCTACACCTTC
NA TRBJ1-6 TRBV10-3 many CASLGQNNSPLHF TGTGCCAGCTTGGGGCAGAATAATTCACCCCTCCACTTT
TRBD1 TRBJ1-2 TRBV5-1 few CASSLEGTGGYTF TGCGCCAGCAGCTTGGAGGGGACAGGTGGCTACACCTTC
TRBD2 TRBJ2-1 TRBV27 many CASSKSDRSGGLAGNEQFF TGTGCCAGCAGTAAGTCCGACAGGTCTGGGGGACTAGCGGGAAATGAGCAGTTCTTC
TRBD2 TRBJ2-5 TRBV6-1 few CASSLASGSETQYF TGTGCCAGCAGTCTAGCTAGCGGGAGTGAGACCCAGTACTTC
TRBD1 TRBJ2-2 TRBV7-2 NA CASRPTRQGYEELFF TGTGCCAGCAGGCCAACCCGACAGGGGTATGAGGAGCTGTTTTTT